A single sample is the source of the 21 T cell receptor beta chains below, sequenced in a study of T cells in Graves' hyperthyroidism and ophthalmopathy. Amplification targeted TCR beta CDR3 regions from RNA transcripts. In the first-round RT-PCR of the TCR CDR3, the HTBI primer set was used. TCRdb re-called the multiplex PCR reads through MiXCR, storing one row per CDR3 protein. The sample consists of about 560,000 distinct CDR3 sequences, roughly 17% of them appearing once. The specimen was blood. All receptors come from a woman aged 18-29 years with Graves' hyperthyroidism.

The V and J genes are TRBV20-1 and TRBJ2-7; 9 nucleotides agree with TRBD2. This CDR3 is 15 amino acids long. With 6 bases clipped from V and 1 base from J, the junction kept 10 bases outside the gene matches. Per the germline V gene, CDR1 is DFQATT and CDR2 is SNEGSKA (reference sequence). The CDR3 loop reads CSARRAGGSSYEQYF. The CDR3 DNA sequence: TGCAGTGCCAGAAGAGCGGGAGGTTCGTCCTACGAGCAGTACTTC.

On this clonotype itself: Just one base apart from a much larger clone, this may be a read error. The chain uses TRBV2 and TRBJ1-6; a possible D gene is TRBD1 (5 bases). The germline V and J ends were trimmed by 5 bases and 13 bases, with 12 bases remaining between them. Germline CDR1 reads SNHLY; CDR2 reads FYNNEI. The length of the CDR3 is 12 residues. The CDR3 nucleotides read TGTGCCAGCAGTCAGGGTCCCAGGCCCCTCCACTTT. Translating gives CASSQGPRPLHF.

At least ten counts were recorded for this clonotype. V gene TRBV7-2 combines with J gene TRBJ2-5; perhaps TRBD2 as D (6 bases). Deletions cut 5 bases from V and 1 base from J, with 14 bases between. Germline values: CDR1 SGHTA, CDR2 FQGNSA. The CDR3 sequence is 15 residues long. This CDR3 is CASSGGTRLQETQYF. CDR3 DNA sequence: TGTGCCAGCAGCGGAGGGACCAGGCTCCAAGAGACCCAGTACTTC.

In its sample, this clonotype was seen a few times. The rearrangement links TRBV18 to TRBJ2-1; maybe TRBD1 (6 bases). CDR3 length: 16 amino acids. Per the germline V gene, CDR1 is KGHSH and CDR2 is LQKENI. Trimming stripped 2 bases from V and 8 bases from J, with 19 bases between. CDR3 sequence reads: CASSPETGGRGDEQFF. In DNA, the CDR3 is TGTGCCAGCTCACCAGAGACAGGCGGCAGGGGAGATGAGCAGTTCTTC.

Ten or more counts support this clonotype. This rearrangement joins TRBV5-1 to TRBJ1-5; a weak D match, TRBD1 (5 bases). The CDR3 runs to 14 residues. Germline V gene data show CDR1 as SGHRS and CDR2 as YFSETQ. Trimming cost V 3 bases and J 5 bases, with 12 bases left between them. For the CDR3, the DNA is TGCGCCAGCAGCTACGACAGCCTCTATCAGCCCCAGCATTTT. It translates to CASSYDSLYQPQHF.

This clonotype was seen only a few times. A read error may explain this, as a much larger clone is one base away. The rearrangement links TRBV6-1 to TRBJ2-7; 7 bases agree with TRBD2. Germline CDR1 is MNHNS and CDR2 is SASEGT. This CDR3 is built from 14 residues. The V gene end was trimmed by 3 bases and the J gene end by 7 bases; junction bases not matched to a gene: 9. In DNA form, the CDR3 reads TGTGCCAGCAGTGAGTCTGCGGGAGTGAAAGAGCAGTACTTC. This encodes CASSESAGVKEQYF.

The DNA for the CDR3 is TGTGCCAGCAAACCCCTGGACAGATACGAGCAGTTCTTC. Translated, it gives CASKPLDRYEQFF. J is TRBJ2-1 and V is TRBV7-8; weak D call: TRBD1 (6 bases). Trimming pared 7 bases from V and 10 bases from J, leaving 17 bases between. The V gene's germline CDR1 is SGHVS and CDR2 FQNEAQ. This CDR3 is built from 13 residues.

The rearrangement uses TRBV6-1 and TRBJ1-6, with TRBD1 matching 7 bases. Trimming cost V 4 bases and J 9 bases; bases outside gene matches: 9. This CDR3 has 15 amino acids. From germline, CDR1 is MNHNS and CDR2 SASEGT. CDR3 nucleotide sequence: TGTGCCAGCAGTGTACAGGGGATAGTCGGTTCACCCCTCCACTTT. It is translated as CASSVQGIVGSPLHF.

This clonotype was found many times. V usage is TRBV10-1 and J usage is TRBJ1-6; D gene unclear. The germline V gene encodes CDR1 WNHNN and CDR2 SYGVQD (reference sequence). There are 13 residues in the CDR3. The V gene lost 1 base and the J gene lost 7 bases, with 5 bases spanning the gap. CDR3: CASSELANSPLHF. CDR3 coding DNA: TGCGCCAGCAGTGAGTTGGCAAATTCACCCCTCCACTTT.

This sequence joins TRBV20-1 and TRBJ2-1; 7 nucleotides agree with TRBD2. The CDR3 totals 14 residues. J lost 7 bases, V lost 6 bases, and 12 bases had no gene match. CDR1 is DFQATT and CDR2 is SNEGSKA in the germline V gene (reference sequence). The CDR3 DNA sequence: TGCAGTGCCTACCCGGCGGGAGATGAGAATGAGCAGTTCTTC. It codes for CSAYPAGDENEQFF.

This chain joins TRBV7-9 and TRBJ2-1; D unclear. Germline V gene data show CDR1 as SEHNR and CDR2 as FQNEAQ (reference sequence). Deletions cut 2 bases from V and 6 bases from J, with 11 bases between. The CDR3 runs 14 residues. CDR3 protein: CASSLRFLGNEQFF. The CDR3, as DNA: TGTGCCAGCAGCTTAAGGTTTCTCGGCAATGAGCAGTTCTTC.

This clonotype was recorded a few times. CDR3 sequence reads: CASSPASGLSTDTQYF. CDR3 sequence (DNA): TGTGCCAGCTCACCAGCCTCGGGACTCAGCACAGATACGCAGTATTTT. The genes are TRBV18 and TRBJ2-3, with D possibly TRBD2 on 6 matching bases. From germline, CDR1 is KGHSH and CDR2 LQKENI. Trimming removed 2 bases at V and 0 bases at J, with 12 bases between. The CDR3 runs 16 residues.

In this sample, this clonotype turned up many times. V usage is TRBV10-2 and J usage is TRBJ2-3, with TRBD2 identical over 8 bases. V shed 6 bases, J shed 1 base, and the junction held 6 bases outside the gene matches. The CDR3 spans 15 residues. Germline values: CDR1 WSHSY, CDR2 SAAADI. This chain's CDR3 is CASRRLATRTDTQYF. The CDR3 DNA is TGCGCCAGCAGGCGACTAGCGACTCGCACAGATACGCAGTATTTT.

As regards this clonotype: A junction end diverges from the germline sequence, so it may reflect a read error. The chain recombines TRBV6-2 or TRBV6-3 with TRBJ2-5; D may correspond to TRBD1 or TRBD2 (5 bases each). Per germline, CDR1 MNHEY and CDR2 SVGEGT. The CDR3 totals 14 residues. CDR3 nucleotides: TGTGCCAGCAGTTACAACCGCCGGGACCGCATCTCTCACTTC. It codes for CASSYNRRDRISHF.

There are many counts of this clonotype. This CDR3 reads CASSLLQGGDEQFF. The CDR3, as DNA: TGCGCCAGCAGCTTGTTACAGGGGGGGGATGAGCAGTTCTTC. J is TRBJ2-1 and V is TRBV5-1, with D perhaps matching TRBD1 (8 bases). V lost 1 base, J lost 8 bases, and 13 bases lay in between. This CDR3 is 14 amino acids long. Per germline, CDR1 SGHRS and CDR2 YFSETQ.

This clonotype was counted ten times or more. The CDR3 sequence: CASSFGWTDTQYF. The DNA of the CDR3 is TGTGCCAGCAGCTTCGGATGGACAGATACGCAGTATTTT. J is TRBJ2-3 and V is TRBV11-2; D unclear. The CDR3 is 13 residues long. The germline V gene has CDR1 SGHAT and CDR2 FQNNGV. Between the trimmed V and J ends, which lost 3 bases and 3 bases, there was a span of 7 bases.

The table lists this clonotype with a few counts. This chain connects TRBV6-1 to TRBJ2-1, with D possibly matching TRBD2 (6 bases). This CDR3 has 14 residues. Germline CDR1 reads MNHNS; CDR2 reads SASEGT. V lost 8 bases, J lost 8 bases, and 19 bases lay in between. In DNA, the CDR3 is TGTGCCAGCGCTGGACTGTCACCTAGCGATGAGCAGTTCTTC. Protein: CASAGLSPSDEQFF.

V is TRBV7-6 and J is TRBJ2-7; 9 bases map to TRBD1. The CDR3 contains 19 residues. Losses at the gene ends were 5 bases for V and 1 base for J; bases not matched to a gene: 18. Per germline, CDR1 SGHVS and CDR2 FNYEAQ. CDR3 nucleotide sequence: TGTGCCAGCAGCGCAAGCACCCCGGCGGGGACAGGGATATCCTACGAGCAGTACTTC. This gives the protein CASSASTPAGTGISYEQYF.

Points on this clonotype: The conserved final phenylalanine or tryptophan is absent from the CDR3, which likely points to a read error. The chain carries TRBV5-1 and TRBJ1-1; D perhaps matches TRBD1 (5 bases). Germline V gene sequence: CDR1 SGHRS, CDR2 YFSETQ. CDR3 size: 16 residues. The V gene lost 1 base and the J gene lost 1 base, with 14 bases spanning the gap. The CDR3 DNA follows: TGCGCCAGCAGCTTGATGTCAGGGAAGAGGAACACTGAAGCTTTCTCT. Translating gives CASSLMSGKRNTEAFS.

This clonotype was picked up many times. The chain links TRBV12-3 or TRBV12-4 to TRBJ2-7; weak D call: TRBD2 (5 bases). This CDR3 has 14 amino acids. The V end lost 5 bases, the J end lost 1 base, and 12 bases lay between the germline ends. The CDR3 loop is CASSRGRESYEQYF. The CDR3 region has the DNA TGTGCCAGCAGTAGAGGACGGGAATCCTACGAGCAGTACTTC.

The J gene is TRBJ1-4, the V gene TRBV6-1; 8 bases fit TRBD1. The CDR3 runs 18 residues. The junction had 10 bases not matched to a gene; V was cut back by 4 bases and J by 0 bases. CDR1 is MNHNS, CDR2 SASEGT, per germline. CDR3: CASSGGGRGLATNEKLFF. The CDR3 DNA reads TGTGCCAGCAGTGGGGGGGGCAGGGGGCTTGCAACTAATGAAAAACTGTTTTTT.